This T cell receptor beta chain was profiled in a study of blood T cells in healthy people across ages. This CDR3 is 16 amino acids long. Germline CDR1 and CDR2: DFQATT and SNEGSKA (reference sequence). The V segment lost 3 bases and the J segment 4 bases; nucleotides outside the gene matches: 12. Next came a second PCR, run for 7 to 11 cycles, which used a sample-barcoded 5' primer along with a J-beta primer mix. All cDNA molecules were each tagged by a template-switch adaptor with 12 random nucleotides. TCRdb used MiXCR to reprocess the 5' RACE reads, holding one entry per CDR3 protein. The sample lists roughly 1,500,000 distinct CDR3 sequences, around 35% occurring once. The study isolated at least 6.5 million PBMCs from each sample.

This chain uses TRBV20-1 with TRBJ2-5, with 9 bases aligning to TRBD2. The TCR originated in a young woman in good health. Sequenced sample: blood. Here the CDR3 reads CSASWAGGPLIETQYF. CDR3 nucleotide sequence: TGCAGTGCTAGTTGGGCGGGAGGGCCTTTGATAGAGACCCAGTACTTC.